The entry that follows covers one T cell receptor beta chain sequence. Its antigen is still unknown. Compared with germline, one end of the junction differs, possibly owing to a read error. This entry is derived from a study of T cell repertoires in cytomegalovirus infection. Across the whole study: Both recently identified HLA-C-restricted and well-studied HLA-B-restricted CMV epitopes were used in the study. Overall study findings and caveats: Summed frequency of public TCR beta families distinguished CMV carriers with the relevant HLA.

CDR3 length: 15 amino acids. TCRdb fed the reads into MiXCR, producing one record per CDR3 protein. The data contain about 890,000 distinct CDR3 sequences, roughly 30% of them seen just once; the ten biggest clones take up around 15%. The sequence came from a human donor in good health (CMV status not recorded). Some clones in this sample may be carry-over from other donors' samples. The source was cultured CD8+ T cells from PBMCs, collected from culture after CMV antigen stimulation. The chain couples TRBV5-3 to TRBJ2-3; 7 bases map to TRBD2. TRBV5-3 falls under the ORF class, with uncertain function. CDR3 region: CASSFGTMGTDTQYF. For the CDR3, the DNA is TGTGCCAGCAGCTTCGGGACTATGGGCACAGATACGCAGTATTTT.